The 20 T cell receptor beta chains below all came from one sample that was sequenced in a study of shared clonotypes between healthy human individuals. Naive CD8 cells, CD45RO-negative and positively selected for CCR7, excluded terminally differentiated effector memory CD45RA+ cells. Sequenced by immunoSEQ multiplex PCR; TCRdb stores in-frame clones only, minus some. The top ten hold more than 1.5% of the sample, which has about 2.1 million clones, roughly 95% seen once. The sample was naive CD8+ T cells from PBMCs. These receptors came from a man between 18 and 35 years old in good health. Some clones in this sample may be carry-over from other donors' samples.

As DNA, the CDR3 is TGTGCCAGCAGCTCGTTTGACAGGGGAAGGAACGCCTACGAGCAGTACTTC. This codes for CASSSFDRGRNAYEQYF. This chain uses TRBV7-2 with TRBJ2-7; 8 positions match TRBD1. Germline CDR1 is SGHTA and CDR2 is FQGNSA. The CDR3 is 17 amino acids. The V gene end was trimmed by 4 bases and the J gene end by 2 bases; junction bases not matched to a gene: 13.

The gene calls are TRBV6-1 and TRBJ2-1; 11 bases are shared with TRBD1. CDR1 MNHNS and CDR2 SASEGT come from the germline V gene. This CDR3 has 15 residues. The V gene end was trimmed by 3 bases and the J gene end by 7 bases; junction bases not matched to a gene: 5. Here the CDR3 DNA reads TGTGCCAGCAGTGAGGTGGACAGGGGGCAAAATGAGCAGTTCTTC. This encodes CASSEVDRGQNEQFF.

The CDR3 spells CASSQDLPSWESSTDTQYF. Here the CDR3 DNA reads TGCGCCAGCAGCCAAGATCTTCCTAGCTGGGAGTCTAGCACAGATACGCAGTATTTT. This sequence joins TRBV4-3 and TRBJ2-3; D possibly corresponds to TRBD2 (5 bases). CDR3 length: 19 residues. Germline CDR1 is LGHNA and CDR2 is YSLEER. Trimming removed 0 bases from V and 0 bases from J, with 19 bases in between.

The genes are TRBV7-8 and TRBJ1-1; D ambiguous. Germline lookup yields CDR1 SGHVS and CDR2 FQNEAQ. The germline V and J ends were trimmed by 2 bases and 1 base, with 5 bases remaining between them. CDR3 length equals 13 residues. CDR3 sequence (DNA): TGTGCCAGCAGCTTATACGAGAACACTGAAGCTTTCTTT. This sequence encodes CASSLYENTEAFF.

The rearrangement joins TRBV27 to TRBJ2-3; 9 nucleotides line up with TRBD2. The CDR3 runs to 14 residues. The ends lost 7 bases at V and 7 bases at J; junction bases unmatched: 9. In germline, CDR1 is MNHEY, CDR2 SMNVEV (reference sequence). CDR3 region: CASKPAGGLYTQYF. The CDR3 DNA reads TGTGCCAGCAAACCAGCGGGAGGTCTTTATACGCAGTATTTT.

The CDR3 here is CASSQDSGLANVLTF. DNA of the CDR3: TGTGCCAGCAGCCAAGACTCCGGTTTAGCCAACGTCCTGACTTTC. This chain uses TRBV14 with TRBJ2-6; the D is unclear. CDR1 is SGHDN and CDR2 is FVKESK in the germline V gene. The CDR3 has 15 residues. V was clipped by 0 bases and J by 7 bases, with 10 bases between them.

The CDR3 is CASSFRRAFPYNEQFF. The CDR3 coding sequence is TGTGCCAGCAGCTTCCGGCGGGCCTTCCCTTACAATGAGCAGTTCTTC. V and J are TRBV7-2 and TRBJ2-1; a weak D match, TRBD2 (5 bases). The germline CDR1 and CDR2 sequences are SGHTA and FQGNSA. The CDR3 totals 16 residues. Trimming shortened V by 3 bases and J by 4 bases, and 16 bases separated the two germline ends.

In its sample, this clone was seen once. The chain carries TRBV4-1 and TRBJ2-3; tentatively, D is TRBD2 (6 bases). V lost 3 bases and J lost 4, with 11 bases in between. There are 14 residues in the CDR3. The V gene's germline CDR1 is MGHRA and CDR2 YSYEKL. The CDR3 region is CASSQAGLADTQYF. The CDR3 DNA reads as TGCGCCAGCAGCCAGGCGGGACTCGCAGATACGCAGTATTTT.

The V call is TRBV7-8, the J call TRBJ2-1, with TRBD2 matching 8 bases. V was pared by 10 bases and J by 5 bases, with 13 bases of the junction left unmatched. Germline CDR1 reads SGHVS; CDR2 reads FQNEAQ. The CDR3 has 15 amino acids. In DNA, the CDR3 is TGTGCCATTCGTAGCGGGGTGGGGCGGAACAATGAGCAGTTCTTC. As protein: CAIRSGVGRNNEQFF.

V is TRBV28 and J is TRBJ1-3; D uncertain. This CDR3 comprises 12 residues. Germline CDR1 and CDR2: MDHEN and SYDVKM. The V end was cut by 9 bases, the J end by 4 bases, with 10 bases between. As DNA, the CDR3 is TGTGCCAGTACCGCGGGGGGAAACACCATATATTTT. Translating gives CASTAGGNTIYF.

The chain recombines TRBV28 with TRBJ1-5; 10 bases are shared with TRBD1. Trimming removed 1 base from V and 5 bases from J; junction bases left unmatched: 2. The CDR3 contains 15 residues. Germline V gives CDR1 MDHEN, CDR2 SYDVKM. The DNA of the CDR3 is TGTGCCAGCAGTTTATTGGACAGGGGGGATCAGCCCCAGCATTTT. It is translated as CASSLLDRGDQPQHF.

V is TRBV2 and J is TRBJ2-7; tentative D call: TRBD1 (5 bases). V was trimmed by 4 bases and J by 6 bases, leaving 16 bases between them. Germline V CDR1 and CDR2: SNHLY, FYNNEI. The CDR3 has 14 amino acids. The CDR3 reads CASSVVSGFREQYF. In DNA, the CDR3 is TGTGCCAGCAGTGTAGTATCAGGGTTTCGCGAGCAGTACTTC.

This rearrangement joins TRBV5-1 to TRBJ2-3; 10 bases are shared with TRBD1. Unmatched junction bases numbered 7, after V lost 3 bases and J lost 3 bases. Per germline, CDR1 SGHRS and CDR2 YFSETQ. The CDR3 spans 16 residues. The CDR3, as DNA: TGCGCCAGCAGCTGGGGGGACAGGGGAAGGACAGATACGCAGTATTTT. Residues: CASSWGDRGRTDTQYF.

The chain carries TRBV12-5 and TRBJ1-5, with D perhaps matching TRBD1 (5 bases). The CDR3 length is 14 residues. The germline V and J ends were trimmed by 7 bases and 6 bases, with 16 bases remaining between them. The germline V gene encodes CDR1 LGHNT and CDR2 FRNRAP. In DNA, the CDR3 is TGTGCTAGTGCCCTGGGGGGGGTAGGTCAGCCCCAGCATTTT. Translation gives CASALGGVGQPQHF.

The J gene is TRBJ1-5, the V gene TRBV5-6, with D unresolved. This CDR3 has 15 amino acids. CDR1 and CDR2 from the germline V gene are SGHDT and YYEEEE. The V end lost 0 bases, the J end lost 0 bases, and 7 bases lay between the germline ends. CDR3 DNA: TGTGCCAGCAGCTTGGAGCAGGATAGCAATCAGCCCCAGCATTTT. Protein: CASSLEQDSNQPQHF.

This chain connects TRBV7-6 to TRBJ2-5, with D unresolved. This CDR3 spans 14 amino acids. V was clipped by 2 bases and J by 5 bases, with 12 bases between them. Germline CDR1 reads SGHVS; CDR2 reads FNYEAQ. The CDR3: CASSLLGIMETQYF. CDR3 DNA: TGTGCCAGCAGCTTATTAGGGATAATGGAGACCCAGTACTTC. Based on the CDR3 plus reference TRBV7-6 and TRBJ2-5, the full variable domain is GAGVSQSPRYKVTKRGQDVALRCDPISGHVSLYWYRQALGQGPEFLTYFNYEAQQDKSGLPNDRFSAERPEGSISTLTIQRTEQRDSAMYRCASSLLGIMETQYFGPGTRLLVL.

The chain has TRBV5-6 and TRBJ2-7; D possibly uses TRBD1 or TRBD2 (5 bases each). Looked up from germline, CDR1 is SGHDT and CDR2 is YYEEEE. This CDR3 is built from 19 residues. Between the trimmed V and J ends, which lost 5 bases and 2 bases, there was a span of 29 bases. CDR3 sequence (DNA): TGTGCCAGCAGTCTTGGCCCGATTATACCCAGGGAAGCGGCCTACGAGCAGTACTTC. This codes for CASSLGPIIPREAAYEQYF.

The rearrangement joins TRBV7-8 to TRBJ1-1; tentative D call: TRBD1 (6 bases). The CDR3 consists of 14 residues. Germline CDR1 and CDR2: SGHVS and FQNEAQ. V lost 9 bases and J 0 bases, leaving 14 bases between the germline ends. CDR3 loop: CASHGGRMNTEAFF. The CDR3 DNA is TGTGCCAGTCACGGGGGCAGGATGAACACTGAAGCTTTCTTT.

This clone was found once. The CDR3 DNA follows: TGTGCCAGTAGTATTCGGTCAGGGGTTGCAGAGACCCAGTACTTC. Residues: CASSIRSGVAETQYF. This chain joins TRBV19 and TRBJ2-5; perhaps TRBD1 as D (6 bases). Deletions cut 3 bases from V and 4 bases from J, with 15 bases between. The germline CDR1 and CDR2 sequences are LNHDA and SQIVND (reference sequence). CDR3 length: 15 amino acids.

This clone was recorded only once. This CDR3 reads CASSPYRGTGANVLTF. The CDR3 DNA reads TGTGCCAGCAGCCCCTATAGGGGGACTGGGGCCAACGTCCTGACTTTC. This chain uses TRBV9 with TRBJ2-6; maybe TRBD1 (6 bases). Germline V gives CDR1 SGDLS, CDR2 YYNGEE. Trimming left V 4 bases short and J 2 bases short, with 13 bases between. This CDR3 is 16 amino acids long.